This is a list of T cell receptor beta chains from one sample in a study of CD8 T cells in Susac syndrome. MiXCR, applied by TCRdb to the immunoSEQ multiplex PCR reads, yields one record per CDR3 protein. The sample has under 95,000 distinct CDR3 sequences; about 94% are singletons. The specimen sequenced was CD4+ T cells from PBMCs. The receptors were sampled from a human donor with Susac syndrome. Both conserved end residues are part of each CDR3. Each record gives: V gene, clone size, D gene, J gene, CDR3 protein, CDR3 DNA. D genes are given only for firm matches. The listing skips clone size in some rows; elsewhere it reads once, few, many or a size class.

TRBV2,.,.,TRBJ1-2,CASSPLSGSYGYTF,TGTGCCAGCAGTCCTCTCTCAGGGAGCTATGGCTACACCTTC
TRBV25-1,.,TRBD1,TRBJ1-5,CASSEYLTGGKGWQPQHF,TGTGCCAGCAGTGAATACCTGACAGGGGGCAAGGGCTGGCAGCCCCAGCATTTT
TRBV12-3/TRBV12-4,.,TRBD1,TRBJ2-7,CASSFVGQGYEQYF,TGTGCCAGCAGTTTTGTGGGACAGGGGTACGAGCAGTACTTC
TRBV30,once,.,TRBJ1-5,CAWSYRDRGQPQHF,TGTGCCTGGAGCTACAGGGATCGAGGACAGCCCCAGCATTTT
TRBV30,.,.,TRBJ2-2,CAWGGPNVRNTGELFF,TGTGCCTGGGGGGGGCCCAACGTGAGGAACACCGGGGAGCTGTTTTTT
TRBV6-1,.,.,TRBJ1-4,CASSGTEKLFF,TGTGCCAGCAGTGGGACTGAAAAACTGTTTTTT
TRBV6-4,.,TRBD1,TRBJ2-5,CASSPDRAGTQYF,TGTGCCAGCAGTCCGGACAGGGCGGGGACCCAGTACTTC
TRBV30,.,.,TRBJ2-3,CAWTLASTDTQYF,TGTGCCTGGACCCTAGCTAGCACAGATACGCAGTATTTT
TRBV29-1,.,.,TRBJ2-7,CSVESRIADEQYF,TGCAGCGTTGAAAGCAGGATTGCAGACGAGCAGTACTTC
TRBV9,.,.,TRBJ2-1,CASSARSYEQFF,TGTGCCAGCAGCGCAAGGAGCTATGAGCAGTTCTTC
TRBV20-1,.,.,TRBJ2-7,CSASLPDGSSYEQYF,TGCAGTGCTAGCCTCCCAGACGGGAGCTCCTACGAGCAGTACTTC
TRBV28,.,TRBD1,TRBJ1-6,CASSWGQGNSPLHF,TGTGCCAGCAGTTGGGGACAGGGAAATTCACCCCTCCACTTT
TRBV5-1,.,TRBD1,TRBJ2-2,CASSSGQANTGELFF,TGCGCCAGCAGCTCGGGACAGGCGAACACCGGGGAGCTGTTTTTT
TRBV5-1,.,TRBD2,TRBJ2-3,CASSLNGGAIDTQYF,TGCGCCAGCAGCTTGAACGGGGGGGCCATAGATACGCAGTATTTT
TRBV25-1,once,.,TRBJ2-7,CASSVIGTSYEQYF,TGTGCCAGCAGTGTCATCGGGACTTCCTACGAGCAGTACTTC
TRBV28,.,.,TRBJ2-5,CASSLAGEKETQYF,TGTGCCAGCAGTTTGGCGGGTGAGAAAGAGACCCAGTACTTC
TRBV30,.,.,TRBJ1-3,CAWKGGEFSGNTIYF,TGTGCCTGGAAAGGGGGTGAATTTTCTGGAAACACCATATATTTT
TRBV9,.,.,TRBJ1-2,CASSVGPNYGYTF,TGTGCCAGCAGCGTAGGGCCTAACTATGGCTACACCTTC
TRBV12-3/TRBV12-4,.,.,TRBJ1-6,CASSGGRPDSPLHF,TGTGCCAGCAGCGGAGGGCGGCCGGATTCACCCCTCCACTTT
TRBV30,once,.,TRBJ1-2,CAWRGQAWGYTF,TGTGCCTGGAGGGGGCAGGCCTGGGGCTACACCTTC
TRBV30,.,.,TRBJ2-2,CAGGGGSNTGELFF,TGTGCCGGAGGGGGGGGTTCTAACACCGGGGAGCTGTTTTTT
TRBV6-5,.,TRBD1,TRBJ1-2,CASSSTGAGYTF,TGTGCCAGCAGCTCCACAGGGGCCGGCTACACCTTC
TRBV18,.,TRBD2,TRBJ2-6,CASSPPTSSGYSGANVLTF,TGTGCCAGCTCACCACCTACGTCTAGCGGATACTCTGGGGCCAACGTCCTGACTTTC
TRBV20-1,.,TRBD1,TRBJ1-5,CSAGQGPNQPQHF,TGCAGTGCTGGACAGGGTCCAAATCAGCCCCAGCATTTT
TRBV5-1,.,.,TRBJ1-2,CASSPGQYGYTF,TGCGCCAGCAGTCCTGGCCAATACGGCTACACCTTC
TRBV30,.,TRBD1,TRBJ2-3,CAWRRQGVADTQYF,TGTGCCTGGAGAAGGCAGGGGGTTGCAGATACGCAGTATTTT
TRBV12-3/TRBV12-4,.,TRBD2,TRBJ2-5,CASSRAGWETQYF,TGTGCCAGCAGTCGAGCGGGGTGGGAGACCCAGTACTTC
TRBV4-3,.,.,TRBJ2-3,CASSQDWGLRTDTQYF,TGCGCCAGCAGCCAAGATTGGGGCCTGAGAACAGATACGCAGTATTTT
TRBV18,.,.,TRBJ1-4,CASSPEQGHEKLFF,TGTGCCAGCTCACCAGAACAGGGTCATGAAAAACTGTTTTTT
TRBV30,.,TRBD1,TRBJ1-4,CAWSVGTGGKLFF,TGTGCCTGGAGTGTAGGCACAGGGGGAAAACTGTTTTTT
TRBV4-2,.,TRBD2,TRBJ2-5,CASSRGLAGETQYF,TGTGCCAGCAGCCGAGGACTAGCGGGCGAGACCCAGTACTTC
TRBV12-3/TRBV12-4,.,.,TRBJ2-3,CASRLGGGGTDTQYF,TGTGCCAGCAGACTAGGGGGGGGCGGCACAGATACGCAGTATTTT
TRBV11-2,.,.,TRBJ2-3,CASSLRGGGTDTQYF,TGTGCCAGCAGCCTGAGGGGAGGAGGCACAGATACGCAGTATTTT
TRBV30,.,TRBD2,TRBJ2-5,CAWSPIGRGGQETQYF,TGTGCCTGGAGTCCTATCGGCCGGGGGGGGCAAGAGACCCAGTACTTC
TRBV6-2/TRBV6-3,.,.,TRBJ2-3,CASSYEAVLSTDTQYF,TGTGCCAGCAGTTACGAAGCGGTATTAAGCACAGATACGCAGTATTTT
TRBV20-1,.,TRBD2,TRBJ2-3,CSAQAAGGADTQYF,TGCAGTGCGCAGGCCGCGGGGGGGGCAGATACGCAGTATTTT
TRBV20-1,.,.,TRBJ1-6,CSASPQPHNSPLHF,TGCAGTGCTAGTCCTCAGCCGCATAATTCACCCCTCCACTTT
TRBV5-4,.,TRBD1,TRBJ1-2,CASSSGQGAANYGYTF,TGTGCCAGCAGCTCGGGACAGGGGGCTGCGAACTATGGCTACACCTTC
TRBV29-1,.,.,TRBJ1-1,CSVEWTDTEAFF,TGCAGCGTTGAATGGACGGACACTGAAGCTTTCTTT
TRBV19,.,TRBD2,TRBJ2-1,CASSSLAGESKYNEQFF,TGTGCCAGTAGTTCGCTAGCGGGGGAATCAAAATACAATGAGCAGTTCTTC
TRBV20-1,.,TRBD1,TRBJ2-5,CSASKGTGGETQYF,TGCAGTGCTAGCAAAGGGACAGGGGGGGAGACCCAGTACTTC
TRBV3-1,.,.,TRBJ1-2,CASSSDRRYTF,TGTGCCAGCAGCTCGGACAGACGCTACACCTTC
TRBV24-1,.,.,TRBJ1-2,CATSDLNYGYTF,TGTGCCACCAGTGATTTGAACTATGGCTACACCTTC
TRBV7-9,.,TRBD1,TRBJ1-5,CASSLWTGGNQPQHF,TGTGCCAGCAGCTTATGGACAGGGGGCAATCAGCCCCAGCATTTT
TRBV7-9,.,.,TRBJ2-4,CASSDRGAKNIQYF,TGTGCCAGCAGCGACCGGGGAGCCAAAAACATTCAGTACTTC